This record looks at one TCR beta chain sequence and its context. Germline V lookup: CDR1 SGHRS, CDR2 YFSETQ. The CDR3 totals 13 residues. The sample belongs to a study of shared clonotypes between healthy human individuals. Clones were read by immunoSEQ multiplex PCR, and TCRdb kept only the in-frame ones, dropping some. Of under 200,000 clones in the sample, 90% to 95% were seen once. The sample comprised naive CD4+ T cells sorted from blood. Subset indicated: CD45RA+ positively selected. The chain couples TRBV5-1 to TRBJ2-5; TRBD1 might be the D (6 bases). The better agreement between TRBJ2-7 and the DNA end casts doubt on the J call. The receptor was isolated from a woman aged 25 to 45 in good health. CDR3 in DNA: TGCGCCAGCAGCCCGGACAGCTCCTACGAGCAGTACTTC. It specifies CASSPDSSYEQYF.